This T cell receptor (beta chain) was recorded in a study of T cell repertoires in cytomegalovirus infection. Across the study: Matching HLA type and CMV infection were both indicated by public TCR beta signatures. Points from the study as a whole: Accumulated public TCR beta family frequency recognized individuals carrying CMV together with the relevant HLA. HLA-C-restricted, CMV-specific TCR beta clonotypes were dominant ex vivo.

Notes on this clonotype: Its antigen is unidentified.

V was clipped by 6 bases and J by 2 bases, with 7 bases between them. In germline, CDR1 is DFQATT, CDR2 SNEGSKA (reference sequence). The CDR3 spans 11 residues. MiXCR, run by TCRdb on the reads, gives a single entry per CDR3 protein. The sample carries 200,000 or so distinct CDR3 sequences, roughly 27% recorded once. The rearrangement joins TRBV20-1 to TRBJ1-2; D remains unclear. This clonotype was sampled from a human donor in good health (CMV status not recorded). Some clones in this sample may be carry-over from other donors' samples. The source material was PBMCs. CDR3 protein: CSASDNYGYTF. CDR3 bases: TGCAGTGCGAGCGACAACTATGGCTACACCTTC.